This T cell receptor (beta chain) is drawn from a study of regulatory T cells in long-lasting Graves disease. Germline CDR1 and CDR2: LNHNV and YYDKDF (reference sequence). The CDR3 sequence is 16 residues long. Losses at the gene ends were 3 bases for V and 4 bases for J; bases not matched to a gene: 9. According to the study, TCR beta libraries were built with iRepertoire HTBI primers and CDR3-region Arm-PCR. TCRdb redid the calling of the multiplex PCR reads with MiXCR, one entry per CDR3 protein. Of about 220,000 distinct CDR3 sequences listed, approximately 20% are singletons. As for time point: newly diagnosed GD, antithyroid drugs for less than 3 months. After RNA was extracted from PBMCs, the TCR library was made from it. Many counts were recorded for this clonotype.

The sample here was peripheral blood mononuclear cells (PBMCs), taken at new diagnosis, from a patient treated with antithyroid drugs. This chain links TRBV15 with TRBJ2-3; 8 nucleotides line up with TRBD2. The sequence derives from a female donor with Graves disease. For the CDR3, the DNA is TGTGCCACCAGCAGGCCGGGGGGGGAGTCTCCAGATACGCAGTATTTT. As protein: CATSRPGGESPDTQYF.